The rows below give T cell receptor beta chains drawn from one sample of a study of blood T cell repertoires in COVID-19. TCRdb's copy holds only in-frame clones and misses some; the assay was immunoSEQ multiplex PCR. Of 200,000 or so clones in the sample, roughly 89% were seen once. Sample: PBMCs or T cells enriched from blood (not recorded which). The receptors stem from a woman aged 40 to 50 with acute COVID-19. Both conserved end residues are part of each CDR3. D genes are given only for firm matches. Size tells how often a clone was seen (once, few, many) or the class of an expanded clone, and some rows leave it out.

j_call	d_call	clone_size	v_call	cdr3_aa	cdr3_nt
TRBJ2-1	TRBD2	-	TRBV19	CASISPGGVNEQFF	TGTGCCAGTATTAGCCCCGGGGGGGTCAATGAGCAGTTCTTC
TRBJ2-2	TRBD1	-	TRBV7-8	CASSHRQGPTGELFF	TGTGCCAGCAGCCACCGACAGGGCCCCACCGGGGAGCTGTTTTTT
TRBJ2-1	TRBD2	-	TRBV6-5	CASTLTGGSYNEQFF	TGTGCCAGCACCCTAACGGGGGGTTCGTACAATGAGCAGTTCTTC
TRBJ2-7	TRBD1	-	TRBV11-2	CASTHVLGGQGIYEQYF	TGTGCCAGCACGCATGTGTTGGGGGGACAGGGTATCTACGAGCAGTACTTC
TRBJ2-5	TRBD2	-	TRBV3-1/TRBV3-2	CASSDRGRLAGQETQYF	TGTGCCAGCAGCGATCGGGGGAGGCTAGCGGGGCAAGAGACCCAGTACTTC
TRBJ2-2	TRBD1	-	TRBV7-3	CASSPGQGARTGELFF	TGTGCCAGCAGCCCCGGACAGGGGGCGAGAACCGGGGAGCTGTTTTTT
TRBJ2-5	-	-	TRBV19	CASSDRVPGRKETQYF	TGTGCCAGTAGCGACAGGGTCCCGGGGAGGAAAGAGACCCAGTACTTC
TRBJ1-2	TRBD1	-	TRBV6-5	CATRTEQGPWSYTF	TGTGCCACCAGGACCGAACAGGGGCCTTGGAGCTACACCTTC
TRBJ1-2	-	-	TRBV2	CASSEASLRGYTF	TGTGCCAGCAGTGAAGCCTCCCTGCGGGGCTACACCTTC
TRBJ1-1	-	-	TRBV2	CASPRHGPRPTRDTEAFF	TGTGCCAGCCCTAGGCACGGGCCCCGTCCAACGAGGGACACTGAAGCTTTCTTT
TRBJ1-1	-	-	TRBV11-2	CASSFSREKAFF	TGTGCCAGCAGTTTCTCTAGGGAGAAAGCTTTCTTT
TRBJ2-3	-	-	TRBV29-1	CSVGLRDTQYF	TGCAGCGTTGGACTTAGGGATACGCAGTATTTT
TRBJ2-7	TRBD1	few	TRBV27	CASSTTPGQISYEQYF	TGTGCCAGCAGCACAACACCGGGACAGATCTCCTACGAGCAGTACTTC
TRBJ1-1	TRBD1	-	TRBV6-6	CASSRDRGNTEAFF	TGTGCCAGCAGCCGAGACAGGGGGAACACTGAAGCTTTCTTT
TRBJ1-5	TRBD1	-	TRBV9	CASSSQGGSQPQHF	TGTGCCAGCAGCTCACAGGGGGGTAGCCAGCCCCAGCATTTT
TRBJ2-1	TRBD2	-	TRBV6-5	CASSYEAGGPNTQFF	TGTGCCAGCAGTTACGAGGCGGGGGGGCCGAATACCCAGTTCTTC
TRBJ1-4	TRBD1	-	TRBV14	CASSLGQGVGEKLFF	TGTGCCAGCAGCCTCGGACAGGGTGTGGGTGAAAAACTGTTTTTT
TRBJ1-2	TRBD1	-	TRBV27	CASAPSWDRVSFNGYTF	TGTGCCAGCGCCCCGAGTTGGGACAGGGTCAGCTTTAATGGCTACACCTTC
TRBJ2-3	-	-	TRBV18	CASSPPGGQQGAQYF	TGTGCCAGCTCACCACCGGGGGGACAGCAGGGTGCGCAGTATTTT
TRBJ1-6	TRBD1	-	TRBV4-1	CASSRSWGDSYSPLHF	TGCGCCAGCAGCCGCTCTTGGGGGGACAGCTATTCACCCCTCCACTTT
TRBJ2-1	TRBD2	few	TRBV6-5	CASRAGAGNEQFF	TGTGCCAGTAGAGCGGGGGCGGGGAATGAGCAGTTCTTC
TRBJ2-3	-	-	TRBV24-1	CATSDGNTDTQYF	TGTGCCACCAGTGATGGCAACACAGATACGCAGTATTTT